The rows below give T cell receptor beta chains drawn from one sample of a study of blood T cell repertoires in COVID-19. Produced via immunoSEQ multiplex PCR; TCRdb's table is partial and in-frame only. Of about 130,000 clones listed, about 88% are singletons. Sequencing input: peripheral blood. These TCRs come from a woman aged 80 or older with acute or convalescent COVID-19. Each CDR3 is given without its conserved first and last residue.

cdr3_length v_call cdr3_aa
12 TRBV9 ASSGGQGLAGYT
11 TRBV5-3 ARSFDSNEKLF
13 TRBV10-1 ASSEGTSDYNEQF
15 TRBV19 ASSTWAVGAGGNTIY
13 TRBV5-1 ASSLVPLSGNTIY
13 TRBV21-1 ASPPPDIMNTEAF
14 TRBV7-8 ASRGSTGRAWYEQF
15 TRBV5-1 ASSYPNSGGDTDTQY
11 TRBV4-1 ASSQPPNYGYT
13 TRBV18 ASSPATGVRETQY
9 TRBV19 ASRNQGPQH
14 TRBV11-1 ASRPGKTFAGNTIY
13 TRBV7-3 ASSQHAGGRYEQY
14 TRBV7-2 ASSLYWRGSTDTQY
13 TRBV6-5 ASRQTPQRNQPQH
13 TRBV13 ASSSRQGRSYEQY
13 TRBV5-1 ASSRSVATNEKLF
11 TRBV4-1 ASTQGATYGYT
12 TRBV5-1 ASSPSVGTDTQY
13 TRBV5-1 ASSLFRTGNSPLH
12 TRBV5-6 ASSTRTGGYEQY
12 TRBV18 ASSPSQTFYGYT
11 TRBV16 ASSQSGGRGYT
13 TRBV6-1 ASSPGGAGGDTQY
13 TRBV12-5 ASGFDREGWETQY
12 TRBV2 ASSDERSGFGYT
12 TRBV5-1 ASSLDRAPYGYT
15 TRBV5-4 ASSLAWGGESSYEQY
12 TRBV5-1 ASRWGERGPEQY
13 TRBV18 ASSPGLAGTDTQY